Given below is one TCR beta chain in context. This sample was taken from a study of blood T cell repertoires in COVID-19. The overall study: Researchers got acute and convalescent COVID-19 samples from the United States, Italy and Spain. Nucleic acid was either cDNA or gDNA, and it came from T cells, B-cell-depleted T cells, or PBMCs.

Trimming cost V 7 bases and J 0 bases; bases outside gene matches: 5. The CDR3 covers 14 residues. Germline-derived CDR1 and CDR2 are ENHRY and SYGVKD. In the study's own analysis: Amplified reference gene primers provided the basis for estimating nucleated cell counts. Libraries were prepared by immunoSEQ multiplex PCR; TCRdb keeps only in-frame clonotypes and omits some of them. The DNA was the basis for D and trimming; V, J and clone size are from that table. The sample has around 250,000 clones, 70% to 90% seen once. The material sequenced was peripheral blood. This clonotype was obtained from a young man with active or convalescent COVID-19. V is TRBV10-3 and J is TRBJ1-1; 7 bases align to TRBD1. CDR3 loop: CAIKMTGMNTEAFF. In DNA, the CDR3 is TGTGCCATCAAGATGACAGGGATGAACACTGAAGCTTTCTTT.